A single sample is the source of the 29 T cell receptor beta chains below, sequenced in a study of PD-1 blockade in classical Hodgkin lymphoma. Every patient had relapsed following autologous stem cell transplantation, and cohorts differed in brentuximab vedotin exposure. The repertoire was sequenced with immunoSEQ multiplex PCR; TCRdb's copy has only in-frame clones and lacks some. The sample holds approximately 100,000 clones, 85% to 90% seen once. Here the sequenced sample was peripheral blood mononuclear cells (PBMCs), taken before the second cycle of nivolumab. All receptors derive from a human donor with classical Hodgkin lymphoma.

This chain connects TRBV5-1 to TRBJ2-2; a weak D match, TRBD2 (5 bases). Trimming left V 4 bases short and J 4 bases short, with 17 bases between. Germline V CDR1 and CDR2: SGHRS, YFSETQ. The CDR3 consists of 16 residues. The CDR3 sequence is CASSIGLALFTGELFF. The CDR3 DNA reads TGCGCCAGCAGCATCGGACTGGCCCTGTTCACCGGGGAGCTGTTTTTT.

This chain links TRBV5-6 with TRBJ2-5; 13 bases match TRBD2. Looked up from germline, CDR1 is SGHDT and CDR2 is YYEEEE. The CDR3 has 16 amino acids. Trimming took 1 base from V and 7 from J; bases not matched to a gene: 7. CDR3 sequence (DNA): TGTGCCAGCAGCTTGACCGCCGGGACTAGCGGGACGACCCAGTACTTC. This translates into CASSLTAGTSGTTQYF.

V usage is TRBV7-9 and J usage is TRBJ2-7; D assignment may be TRBD1 or TRBD2 (6 bases each). The germline CDR1 and CDR2 sequences are SEHNR and FQNEAQ (reference sequence). This CDR3 has 16 amino acids. Trimming removed 0 bases at V and 5 bases at J, with 17 bases between. The CDR3 is CASSLAGGASFNEQYF. The CDR3 nucleotides are TGTGCCAGCAGCTTAGCGGGGGGCGCATCTTTTAACGAGCAGTACTTC.

The chain couples TRBV5-1 to TRBJ1-2; D is undetermined. Germline CDR1 is SGHRS and CDR2 is YFSETQ. V was clipped by 0 bases and J by 0 bases, with 12 bases between them. The CDR3 covers 16 residues. The CDR3 DNA sequence: TGCGCCAGCAGCTTGGAAGGTGCGGCAGCTAACTATGGCTACACCTTC. This sequence encodes CASSLEGAAANYGYTF.

V usage is TRBV7-3 and J usage is TRBJ2-1, with 9 bases identical to TRBD2. The CDR3 spans 15 residues. The ends lost 5 bases at V and 0 bases at J; junction bases unmatched: 2. Per germline, CDR1 SGHTA and CDR2 FQGTGA. CDR3 protein: CASSKTSGSYNEQFF. The DNA for the CDR3 is TGTGCCAGCAGCAAGACTAGCGGCTCCTACAATGAGCAGTTCTTC.

This chain joins TRBV5-4 and TRBJ2-7; 7 bases map to TRBD2. V lost 0 bases and J lost 6; bases outside the gene matches: 0. The CDR3 consists of 12 residues. CDR1 is SGHNT and CDR2 is YYREEE in the germline V gene (reference sequence). CDR3 loop: CASSLGGGEQYF. The CDR3 coding sequence is TGTGCCAGCAGCTTGGGGGGGGGCGAGCAGTACTTC.

The genes are TRBV5-1 and TRBJ2-7; perhaps TRBD1 as D (6 bases). Germline-derived CDR1 and CDR2 are SGHRS and YFSETQ. Trimming shortened V by 0 bases and J by 1 base, and 17 bases separated the two germline ends. The CDR3 extends over 17 amino acids. CDR3 bases: TGCGCCAGCAGCTTGGGGACGGCGACAGGAGCTTCCTACGAGCAGTACTTC. As protein: CASSLGTATGASYEQYF.

The chain employs TRBV19 and TRBJ1-5, with D possibly matching TRBD1 (5 bases). Trimming stripped 7 bases from V and 7 bases from J, with 20 bases between. CDR1 and CDR2 from the germline V gene are LNHDA and SQIVND (reference sequence). The CDR3 is made up of 15 amino acids. The CDR3 DNA follows: TGTGCCAGTACCATTTCGGCGGGGCAGGGCCAGCCCCAGCATTTT. Encoded protein: CASTISAGQGQPQHF.

The table lists this clone with a few counts. The chain carries TRBV7-2 and TRBJ1-6; D gene uncertain. Per germline, CDR1 SGHTA and CDR2 FQGNSA. V lost 5 bases to trimming and J lost 3 bases, with 14 bases between them. The CDR3 runs to 16 residues. In DNA form, the CDR3 reads TGTGCCAGCAGCCCATCGGCGGGAAACTATAATTCACCCCTCCACTTT. Translation: CASSPSAGNYNSPLHF.

The chain couples TRBV30 to TRBJ1-6, with D tentatively TRBD1 (6 bases). The ends were cut back, 2 bases at V and 8 bases at J, with 13 bases in the middle. CDR3 length: 14 residues. In germline, CDR1 is GTSNPN, CDR2 SVGIG (reference sequence). CDR3 loop: CAWSSTGWHSPLHF. CDR3 DNA sequence: TGTGCCTGGAGTTCTACAGGGTGGCATTCACCCCTCCACTTT.

The chain carries TRBV9 and TRBJ1-1, with D possibly matching TRBD1 (6 bases). Germline V gene lookup returns CDR1 SGDLS and CDR2 YYNGEE. The CDR3 is 13 residues long. Trimming pared 4 bases from V and 4 bases from J, leaving 11 bases between. The CDR3 reads CASSLEGGTEAFF. CDR3 in DNA: TGTGCCAGCAGCCTAGAGGGGGGCACTGAAGCTTTCTTT.

The CDR3 sequence is CSALGADTQYF. The DNA of the CDR3 is TGCAGTGCCCTCGGAGCAGATACGCAGTATTTT. This rearrangement joins TRBV20-1 to TRBJ2-3, with D unclear. CDR1 DFQATT and CDR2 SNEGSKA come from the germline V gene (reference sequence). V gave up 6 bases and J gave up 4 bases, with 8 bases separating them. This CDR3 is 11 amino acids long.

The rearrangement uses TRBV28 and TRBJ2-1; 7 nucleotides match TRBD1. V lost 6 bases and J lost 5; bases outside the gene matches: 4. The CDR3 loop spans 13 amino acids. Germline CDR1 MDHEN, CDR2 SYDVKM. The CDR3 coding sequence is TGTGCCAGCAGGAGGCAGGGGGACAATGAGCAGTTCTTC. It is translated as CASRRQGDNEQFF.

The V and J genes are TRBV5-1 and TRBJ2-1; 8 bases are a match to TRBD1. CDR1 is SGHRS and CDR2 is YFSETQ in the germline V gene. Trimming removed 2 bases from V and 2 bases from J; junction bases left unmatched: 6. This CDR3 spans 16 amino acids. The CDR3 DNA reads TGCGCCAGCAGCTTCTTATCCAGGGGGCCCTACAATGAGCAGTTCTTC. Translation: CASSFLSRGPYNEQFF. Complete variable domain (other parts from reference TRBV5-1 and TRBJ2-1): KAGVTQTPRYLIKTRGQQVTLSCSPISGHRSVSWYQQTPGQGLQFLFEYFSETQRNKGNFPGRFSGRQFSNSRSEMNVSTLELGDSALYLCASSFLSRGPYNEQFFGPGTRLTVL.

This sequence joins TRBV13 and TRBJ2-2; D ambiguous. CDR1 and CDR2 from the germline V gene are PRHDT and FYEKMQ (reference sequence). The CDR3 covers 14 residues. V was pared by 2 bases and J by 7 bases, with 11 bases between. CDR3 sequence reads: CASSLIPEGGELFF. The DNA of the CDR3 is TGTGCCAGCAGCTTAATACCCGAAGGCGGGGAGCTGTTTTTT.

This chain connects TRBV7-9 to TRBJ2-7; D is uncertain. The germline gives CDR1 SEHNR, CDR2 FQNEAQ (reference sequence). The CDR3 is 13 residues long. Deletions cut 1 base from V and 1 base from J, with 5 bases between. CDR3 nucleotides: TGTGCCAGCAGCTTAGGTCCATCCTACGAGCAGTACTTC. Translating gives CASSLGPSYEQYF.

The rearrangement uses TRBV7-9 and TRBJ2-5; TRBD2 is a possible D gene (6 bases). The CDR3 extends over 13 amino acids. CDR1 and CDR2 from the germline V gene are SEHNR and FQNEAQ (reference sequence). V lost 8 bases to trimming and J lost 3 bases, with 13 bases between them. In nucleotides, the CDR3 is TGTGCCAGCTCACGGACTATCGAAGAGACCCAGTACTTC. The encoded protein is CASSRTIEETQYF.

V usage is TRBV4-3 and J usage is TRBJ2-5; weak D call: TRBD2 (6 bases). Germline assignment: CDR1 LGHNA and CDR2 YSLEER. The CDR3 is 16 residues long. The V gene lost 0 bases and the J gene lost 1 base, with 12 bases spanning the gap. CDR3 amino acids: CASSQDQLATQETQYF. The DNA of the CDR3 is TGCGCCAGCAGCCAAGATCAGCTAGCGACCCAAGAGACCCAGTACTTC.

This sequence joins TRBV5-4 and TRBJ1-1; the match to TRBD1 covers 8 bases. The CDR3 consists of 14 residues. CDR1 is SGHNT and CDR2 is YYREEE in the germline V gene (reference sequence). V trimming: 4 bases; J trimming: 4 bases; junction bases outside the gene matches: 6. CDR3 sequence (DNA): TGTGCCAGCAGCGAAAGGACAGGGACCACTGAAGCTTTCTTT. Amino acid sequence: CASSERTGTTEAFF.

The chain joins TRBV5-4 to TRBJ1-6; TRBD1 aligns across 8 bases. The ends lost 1 base at V and 10 bases at J; junction bases unmatched: 7. Per the germline V gene, CDR1 is SGHNT and CDR2 is YYREEE (reference sequence). The CDR3 loop spans 15 amino acids. The CDR3 DNA reads as TGTGCCAGCAGCTTGACGCAGGGGGCTGAATCACCCCTCCACTTT. Protein product: CASSLTQGAESPLHF.

The chain carries TRBV12-5 and TRBJ2-5, with 7 bases aligning to TRBD2. Germline V gives CDR1 LGHNT, CDR2 FRNRAP. There are 16 residues in the CDR3. V was pared by 0 bases and J by 5 bases, with 9 bases of the junction left unmatched. For the CDR3, the DNA is TGTGCTAGTGGTTTGGTACTGGGGCGGGAGTTGGAGACCCAGTACTTC. The encoded protein is CASGLVLGRELETQYF.

This sequence joins TRBV5-6 and TRBJ2-2; D possibly matches TRBD1 or TRBD2 (5 bases each). The V gene lost 6 bases and the J gene lost 6 bases, with 18 bases spanning the gap. CDR3 length: 15 residues. The germline gives CDR1 SGHDT, CDR2 YYEEEE. The DNA of the CDR3 is TGTGCCAGCATCCTCGCCGAGGGGTGGGCCGGGGAGCTGTTTTTT. Residues: CASILAEGWAGELFF.

The chain couples TRBV18 to TRBJ1-2, with unresolved D. Germline CDR1 reads KGHSH; CDR2 reads LQKENI. Trimming pared 2 bases from V and 4 bases from J, leaving 11 bases between. The CDR3 totals 14 residues. CDR3 loop: CASSPEGSTYGYTF. CDR3 nucleotide sequence: TGTGCCAGCTCACCAGAAGGCAGTACCTATGGCTACACCTTC.

V is TRBV27 and J is TRBJ2-5; D tentatively fits TRBD1 or TRBD2 (5 bases each). CDR3 length: 13 residues. The germline V gene encodes CDR1 MNHEY and CDR2 SMNVEV (reference sequence). V was shortened by 5 bases and J by 3 bases, with 10 bases between the two germline ends. CDR3 protein: CASSTGDEETQYF. Written as DNA, the CDR3 is TGTGCCAGCAGTACCGGGGACGAAGAGACCCAGTACTTC.

The CDR3 DNA reads as TGCGCCAGCAGTGAATTGGGTTTCTATGGCTACACCTTC. Its protein product is CASSELGFYGYTF. The chain is built from TRBV10-2 and TRBJ1-2; D uncertain. CDR3 length equals 13 residues. V was cut by 3 bases and J by 4 bases, with 9 bases left in between. Germline V gene data show CDR1 as WSHSY and CDR2 as SAAADI.

The chain links TRBV27 to TRBJ2-7; 10 bases map to TRBD1. CDR1 is MNHEY, CDR2 SMNVEV, per germline (reference sequence). This CDR3 has 14 amino acids. V was clipped by 5 bases and J by 4 bases; unmatched bases: 5. CDR3 sequence reads: CASSHGTGEYEQYF. CDR3 DNA sequence: TGTGCCAGCAGTCACGGGACAGGGGAGTACGAGCAGTACTTC.

The CDR3 region is CASSFKAGVYSNQPQHF. CDR3 sequence (DNA): TGTGCCAGCAGTTTTAAGGCAGGGGTATATAGCAATCAGCCCCAGCATTTT. J is TRBJ1-5 and V is TRBV27, with D tentatively TRBD1 (6 bases). Germline lookup yields CDR1 MNHEY and CDR2 SMNVEV (reference sequence). This CDR3 is 17 amino acids long. With 3 bases removed from V and 0 bases from J, the gap between germline ends came to 15 bases.

The V gene is TRBV2, the J gene TRBJ1-1; D not resolved. In germline, CDR1 is SNHLY, CDR2 FYNNEI. Deletions cut 6 bases from V and 1 base from J, with 6 bases between. The CDR3 extends over 12 amino acids. The CDR3 coding sequence is TGTGCCAGCAGGCCCAGGAACACTGAAGCTTTCTTT. Translation gives CASRPRNTEAFF.

The chain has TRBV12-5 and TRBJ2-5, with D tentatively TRBD2 (6 bases). Germline-derived CDR1 and CDR2 are LGHNT and FRNRAP. V shed 6 bases and J shed 2 bases, with 10 bases lying between them. This CDR3 comprises 13 residues. CDR3 DNA: TGTGCTAGTGGCGGGGGTCTACAAGAGACCCAGTACTTC. Amino acid sequence: CASGGGLQETQYF. Combining the CDR3 with reference TRBV12-5 and TRBJ2-5 gives the whole variable domain DARVTQTPRHKVTEMGQEVTMRCQPILGHNTVFWYRQTMMQGLELLAYFRNRAPLDDSGMPKDRFSAEMPDATLATLKIQPSEPRDSAVYFCASGGGLQETQYFGPGTRLLVL.